This T cell receptor beta chain was retrieved from a study of long-term antiretroviral therapy in people with HIV. Whole-study findings and limits: Across all time points, the repertoire was dominated by clones that expanded before ART.

With regard to this clone: Antigen: not known.

Every specimen provided about 1-10 million cryopreserved PBMC before DNA extraction took place. The CDR3 sequence is 14 residues long. Trimming pared 11 bases from V and 3 bases from J, leaving 20 bases between. Germline V lookup: CDR1 SGHNT, CDR2 YENEEA. Survey level was the resolution at which the v3.0 immunoSEQ assay ran. Some clones are missing from TCRdb's copy, which holds only in-frame ones; the method was immunoSEQ multiplex PCR. The repertoire consists of 25,000 to 30,000 clones, with 80% to 90% occurring once and the leading ten covering more than 7.5%. The source is a man aged 35-49 years with HIV. The source was unsorted PBMCs, collected 3 years after starting antiretroviral therapy. The gene calls are TRBV11-3 and TRBJ2-7, with D perhaps matching TRBD1 or TRBD2 (6 bases each). CDR3 coding DNA: TGTGCCCCCGAAGGGGGGACTCCCTACTACGAGCAGTACTTC. Protein product: CAPEGGTPYYEQYF.